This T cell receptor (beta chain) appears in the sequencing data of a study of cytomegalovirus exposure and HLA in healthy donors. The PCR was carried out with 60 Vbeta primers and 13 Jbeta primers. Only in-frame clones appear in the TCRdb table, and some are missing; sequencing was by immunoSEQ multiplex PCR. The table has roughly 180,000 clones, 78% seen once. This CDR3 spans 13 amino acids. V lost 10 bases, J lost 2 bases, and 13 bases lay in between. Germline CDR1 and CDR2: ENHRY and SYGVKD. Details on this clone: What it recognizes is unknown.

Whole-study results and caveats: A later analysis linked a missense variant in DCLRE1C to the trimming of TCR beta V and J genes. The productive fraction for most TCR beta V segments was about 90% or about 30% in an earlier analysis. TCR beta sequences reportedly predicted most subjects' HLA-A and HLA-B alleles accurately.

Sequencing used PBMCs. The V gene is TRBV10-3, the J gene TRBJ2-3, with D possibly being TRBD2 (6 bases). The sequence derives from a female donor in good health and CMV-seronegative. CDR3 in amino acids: CATGRETTDTQYF. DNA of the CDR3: TGTGCCACCGGTCGGGAGACCACAGATACGCAGTATTTT.